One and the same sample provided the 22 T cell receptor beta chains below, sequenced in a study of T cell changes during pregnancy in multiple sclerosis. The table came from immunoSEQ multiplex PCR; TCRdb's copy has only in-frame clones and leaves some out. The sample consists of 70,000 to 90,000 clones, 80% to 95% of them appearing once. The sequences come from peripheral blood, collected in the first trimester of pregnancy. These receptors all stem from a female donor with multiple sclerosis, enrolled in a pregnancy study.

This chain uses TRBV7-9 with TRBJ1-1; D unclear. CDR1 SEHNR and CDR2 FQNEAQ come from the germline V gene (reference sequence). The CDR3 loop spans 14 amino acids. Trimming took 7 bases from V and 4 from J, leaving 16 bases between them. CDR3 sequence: CASTLAAPGTEAFF. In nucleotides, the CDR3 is TGTGCCAGCACCCTTGCGGCCCCGGGCACTGAAGCTTTCTTT.

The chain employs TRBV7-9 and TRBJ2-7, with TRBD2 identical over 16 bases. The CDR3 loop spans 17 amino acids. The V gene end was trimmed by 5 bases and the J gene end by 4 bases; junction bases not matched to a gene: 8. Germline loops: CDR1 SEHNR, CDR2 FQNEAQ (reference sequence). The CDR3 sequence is CASSPGTSGREGYEQYF. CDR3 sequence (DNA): TGTGCCAGCAGCCCGGGGACTAGCGGGAGGGAGGGGTACGAGCAGTACTTC.

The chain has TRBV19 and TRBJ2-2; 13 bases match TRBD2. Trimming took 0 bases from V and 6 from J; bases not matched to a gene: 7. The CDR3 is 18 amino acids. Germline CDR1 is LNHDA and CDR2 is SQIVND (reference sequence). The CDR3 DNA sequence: TGTGCCAGTAGTATAGATGCCCCGACTAGCGGGGGGTCCGGGGAGCTGTTTTTT. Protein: CASSIDAPTSGGSGELFF.

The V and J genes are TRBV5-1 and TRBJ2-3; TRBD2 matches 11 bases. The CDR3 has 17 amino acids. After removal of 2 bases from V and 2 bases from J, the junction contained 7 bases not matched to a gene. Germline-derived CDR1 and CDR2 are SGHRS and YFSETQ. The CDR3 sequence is CASSFGTSGLYTDTQYF. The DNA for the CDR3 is TGCGCCAGCAGCTTTGGGACTAGCGGTTTATACACAGATACGCAGTATTTT.

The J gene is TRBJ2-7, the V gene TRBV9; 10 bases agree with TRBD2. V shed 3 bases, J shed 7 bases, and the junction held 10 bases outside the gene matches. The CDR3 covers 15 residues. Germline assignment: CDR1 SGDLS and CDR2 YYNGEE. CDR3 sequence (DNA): TGTGCCAGCAGCGCCGATAGCGGGGGGAGGGTTGAGCAGTACTTC. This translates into CASSADSGGRVEQYF. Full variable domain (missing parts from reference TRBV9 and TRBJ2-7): DSGVTQTPKHLITATGQRVTLRCSPRSGDLSVYWYQQSLDQGLQFLIQYYNGEERAKGNILERFSAQQFPDLHSELNLSSLELGDSALYFCASSADSGGRVEQYFGPGTRLTVT.

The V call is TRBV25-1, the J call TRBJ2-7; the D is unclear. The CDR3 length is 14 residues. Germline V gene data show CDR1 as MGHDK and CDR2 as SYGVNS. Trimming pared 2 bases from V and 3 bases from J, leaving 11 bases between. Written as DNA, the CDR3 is TGTGCCAGCAGTGAAGCAAACACCGACTACGAGCAGTACTTC. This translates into CASSEANTDYEQYF.

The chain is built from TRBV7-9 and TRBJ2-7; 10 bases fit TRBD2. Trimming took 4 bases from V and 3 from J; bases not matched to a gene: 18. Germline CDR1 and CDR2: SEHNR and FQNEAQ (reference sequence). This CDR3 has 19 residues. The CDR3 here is CASSSGRAGGPPFFYEQYF. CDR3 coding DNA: TGTGCCAGCAGCTCCGGTAGAGCGGGAGGGCCGCCGTTTTTCTACGAGCAGTACTTC.

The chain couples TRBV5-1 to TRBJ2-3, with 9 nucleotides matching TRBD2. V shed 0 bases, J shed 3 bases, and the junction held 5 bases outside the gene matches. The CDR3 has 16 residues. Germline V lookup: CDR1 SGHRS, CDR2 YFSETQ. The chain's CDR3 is CASSLEAGGRTDTQYF. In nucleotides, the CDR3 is TGCGCCAGCAGCTTGGAGGCGGGGGGGCGGACAGATACGCAGTATTTT.

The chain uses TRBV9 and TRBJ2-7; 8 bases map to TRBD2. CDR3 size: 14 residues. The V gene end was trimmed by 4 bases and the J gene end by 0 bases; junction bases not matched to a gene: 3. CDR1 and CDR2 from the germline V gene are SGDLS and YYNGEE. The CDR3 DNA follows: TGTGCCAGCAGCCCGGGGGGGAGCTCCTACGAGCAGTACTTC. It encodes CASSPGGSSYEQYF.

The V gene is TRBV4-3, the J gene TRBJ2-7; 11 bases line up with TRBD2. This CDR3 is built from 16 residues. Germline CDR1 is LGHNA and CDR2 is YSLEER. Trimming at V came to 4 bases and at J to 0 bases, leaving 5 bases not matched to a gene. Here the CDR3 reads CASSPGTSGFSYEQYF. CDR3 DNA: TGCGCCAGCAGCCCCGGGACTAGCGGTTTCTCCTACGAGCAGTACTTC.

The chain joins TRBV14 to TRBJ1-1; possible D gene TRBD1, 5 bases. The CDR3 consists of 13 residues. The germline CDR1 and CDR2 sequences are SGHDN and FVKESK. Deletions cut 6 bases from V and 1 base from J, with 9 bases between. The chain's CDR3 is CASSLDRNTEAFF. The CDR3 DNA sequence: TGTGCCAGCAGTCTCGACAGGAACACTGAAGCTTTCTTT.

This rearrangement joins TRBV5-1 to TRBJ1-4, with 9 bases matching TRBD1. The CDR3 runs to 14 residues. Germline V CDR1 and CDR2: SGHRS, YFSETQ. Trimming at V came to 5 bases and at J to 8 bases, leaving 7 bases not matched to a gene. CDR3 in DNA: TGCGCCAGCAGGAGGGACAGGGAGGGCGAAAAACTGTTTTTT. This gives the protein CASRRDREGEKLFF.

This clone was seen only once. For the CDR3, the DNA is TGTGCCGGAGGTCATTCGAGAGAGACCCAGTACTTC. It is translated as CAGGHSRETQYF. The J gene is TRBJ2-5, the V gene TRBV15; the D gene is possibly TRBD2 (5 bases). Germline assignment: CDR1 LNHNV and CDR2 YYDKDF (reference sequence). CDR3 size: 12 residues. The germline V and J ends were trimmed by 11 bases and 4 bases, with 14 bases remaining between them.

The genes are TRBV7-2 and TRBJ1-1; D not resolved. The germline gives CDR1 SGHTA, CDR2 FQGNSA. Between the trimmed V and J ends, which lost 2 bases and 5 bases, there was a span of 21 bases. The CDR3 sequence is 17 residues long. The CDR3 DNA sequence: TGTGCCAGCAGCTTATACGCGGGGTGGGGTTTCGGGACTGAAGCTTTCTTT. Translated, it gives CASSLYAGWGFGTEAFF.

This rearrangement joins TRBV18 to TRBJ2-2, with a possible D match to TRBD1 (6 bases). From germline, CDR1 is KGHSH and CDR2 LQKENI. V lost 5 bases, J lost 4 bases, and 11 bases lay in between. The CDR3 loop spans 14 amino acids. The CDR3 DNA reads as TGTGCCAGCTCAGCCCAGGGGCCCACCGGGGAGCTGTTTTTT. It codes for CASSAQGPTGELFF.

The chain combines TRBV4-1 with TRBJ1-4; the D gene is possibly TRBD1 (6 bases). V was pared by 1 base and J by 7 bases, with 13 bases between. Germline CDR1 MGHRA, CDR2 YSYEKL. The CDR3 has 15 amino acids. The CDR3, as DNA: TGCGCCAGCAGCCAAGTTGGGGACATGAGTGAAAAACTGTTTTTT. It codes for CASSQVGDMSEKLFF.

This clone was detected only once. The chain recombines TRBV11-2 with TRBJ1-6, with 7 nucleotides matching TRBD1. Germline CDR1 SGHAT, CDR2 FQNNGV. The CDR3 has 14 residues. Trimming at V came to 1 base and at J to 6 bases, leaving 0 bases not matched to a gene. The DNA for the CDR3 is TGTGCCAGCAGCTTAGGACAGGGTAATTCACCCCTCCACTTT. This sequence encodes CASSLGQGNSPLHF.

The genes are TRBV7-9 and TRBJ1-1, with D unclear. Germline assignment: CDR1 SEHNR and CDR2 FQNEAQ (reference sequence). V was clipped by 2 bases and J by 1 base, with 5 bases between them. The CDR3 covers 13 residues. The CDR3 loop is CASSLSRNTEAFF. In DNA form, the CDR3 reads TGTGCCAGCAGCTTAAGTAGGAACACTGAAGCTTTCTTT.

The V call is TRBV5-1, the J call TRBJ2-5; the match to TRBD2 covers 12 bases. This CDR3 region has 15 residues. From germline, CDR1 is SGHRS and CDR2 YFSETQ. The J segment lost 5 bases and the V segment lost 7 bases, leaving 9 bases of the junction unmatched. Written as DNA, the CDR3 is TGCGCCAGCCGACTATTGACTAGCGGGAGCGAGACCCAGTACTTC. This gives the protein CASRLLTSGSETQYF.

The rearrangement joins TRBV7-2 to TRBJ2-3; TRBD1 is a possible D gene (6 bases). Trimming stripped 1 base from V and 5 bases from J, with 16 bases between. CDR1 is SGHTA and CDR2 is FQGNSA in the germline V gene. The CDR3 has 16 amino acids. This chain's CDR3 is CASSLGHRVSEDTQYF. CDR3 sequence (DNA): TGTGCCAGCAGCTTAGGGCACAGGGTATCAGAAGATACGCAGTATTTT.

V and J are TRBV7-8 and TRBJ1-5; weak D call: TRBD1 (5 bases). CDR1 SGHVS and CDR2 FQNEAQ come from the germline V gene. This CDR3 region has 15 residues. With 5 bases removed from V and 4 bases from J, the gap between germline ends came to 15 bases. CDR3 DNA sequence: TGTGCCAGCAGCCCTACGGGACTGAGAAATCAGCCCCAGCATTTT. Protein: CASSPTGLRNQPQHF.

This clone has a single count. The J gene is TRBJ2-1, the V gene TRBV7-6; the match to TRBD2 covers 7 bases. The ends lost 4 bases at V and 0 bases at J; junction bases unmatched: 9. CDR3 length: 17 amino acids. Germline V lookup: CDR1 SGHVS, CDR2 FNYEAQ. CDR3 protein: CASSSIGGLPSYNEQFF. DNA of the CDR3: TGTGCCAGCAGCTCGATTGGGGGACTACCCTCCTACAATGAGCAGTTCTTC.